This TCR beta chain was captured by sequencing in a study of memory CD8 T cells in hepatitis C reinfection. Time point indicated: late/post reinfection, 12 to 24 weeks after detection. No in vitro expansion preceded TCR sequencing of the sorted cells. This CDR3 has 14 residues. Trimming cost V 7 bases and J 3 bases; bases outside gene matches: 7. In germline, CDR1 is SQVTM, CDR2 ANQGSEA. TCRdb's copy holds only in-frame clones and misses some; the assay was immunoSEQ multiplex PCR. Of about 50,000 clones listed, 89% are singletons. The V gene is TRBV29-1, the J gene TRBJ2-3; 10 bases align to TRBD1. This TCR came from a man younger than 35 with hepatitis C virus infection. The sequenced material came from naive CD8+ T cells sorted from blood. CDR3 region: CSATPGQGTDTQYF. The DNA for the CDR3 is TGCAGCGCTACACCGGGACAGGGGACAGATACGCAGTATTTT.